The 10 T cell receptor beta chains reported below all come from one sample, sequenced in a study of blood T cell repertoires in COVID-19. TCRdb's copy holds only in-frame clones and misses some; the assay was immunoSEQ multiplex PCR. The sample lists 250,000 to 300,000 clones, more than 85% seen once, with approximately 4% in the top ten. The specimen sequenced was peripheral blood. Receptors originate from a man between 18 and 35 years old with active or convalescent COVID-19.

The chain employs TRBV12-5 and TRBJ2-5; no definite D call. With 1 base removed from V and 2 bases from J, the gap between germline ends came to 11 bases. Germline CDR1 and CDR2: LGHNT and FRNRAP. This CDR3 is built from 15 residues. In DNA, the CDR3 is TGTGCTAGTGGTTTGGGAGCGACTTTACAAGAGACCCAGTACTTC. Encoded protein: CASGLGATLQETQYF.

The genes are TRBV6-5 and TRBJ1-5; D might be TRBD1 (5 bases). The CDR3 sequence is 15 residues long. Germline V gives CDR1 MNHEY, CDR2 SVGAGI. V was clipped by 8 bases and J by 0 bases, with 14 bases between them. CDR3 loop: CASRWMGGSNQPQHF. The CDR3 region has the DNA TGTGCCAGCCGGTGGATGGGGGGTAGCAATCAGCCCCAGCATTTT.

This chain links TRBV2 with TRBJ2-7; D is perhaps TRBD2 (7 bases). Germline values: CDR1 SNHLY, CDR2 FYNNEI. V dropped 7 bases and J dropped 2 bases, with 18 bases sitting between them. The CDR3 contains 15 residues. Written as DNA, the CDR3 is TGTGCCAGCATGAGGTCTAGGGGGGGCCCCTACGAGCAGTACTTC. It yields the protein CASMRSRGGPYEQYF.

This clone was found a few times. The rearrangement links TRBV15 to TRBJ1-6; 10 bases map to TRBD1. Germline-derived CDR1 and CDR2 are LNHNV and YYDKDF (reference sequence). The V gene end was trimmed by 3 bases and the J gene end by 4 bases; junction bases not matched to a gene: 6. The CDR3 sequence is 17 residues long. CDR3 sequence (DNA): TGTGCCACCAGCAGCCGGGACAGGGGACTTTATAATTCACCCCTCCACTTT. It codes for CATSSRDRGLYNSPLHF.

The chain carries TRBV29-1 and TRBJ2-7; maybe TRBD1 (5 bases). Germline V CDR1 and CDR2: SQVTM, ANQGSEA. CDR3 length: 12 residues. In nucleotides, the CDR3 is TGCAGAGCGCTCTACACAGGATCCGAGCAGTACTTC. This codes for CRALYTGSEQYF.

This clone was seen a few times. The chain recombines TRBV6-5 with TRBJ1-5; TRBD1 matches 7 bases. This CDR3 has 13 amino acids. V gave up 8 bases and J gave up 4 bases; unmatched junction bases: 5. Germline assignment: CDR1 MNHEY and CDR2 SVGAGI. CDR3 protein: CASEQGYNQPQHF. The CDR3 region has the DNA TGTGCCAGCGAACAGGGGTATAATCAGCCCCAGCATTTT.

This clone was found once. The V and J genes are TRBV5-1 and TRBJ2-1; 10 bases match TRBD2. Germline V gives CDR1 SGHRS, CDR2 YFSETQ. Germline trimming cut 7 bases from V and 5 bases from J; bases unmatched to any gene: 3. The CDR3 totals 13 residues. CDR3: CASGSGRDNEQFF. CDR3 nucleotides: TGCGCCAGCGGCAGCGGGAGGGACAATGAGCAGTTCTTC.

The V and J genes are TRBV7-2 and TRBJ2-5; D is possibly TRBD2 (5 bases). V dropped 1 base and J dropped 5 bases, with 8 bases sitting between them. This CDR3 spans 13 amino acids. Germline lookup yields CDR1 SGHTA and CDR2 FQGNSA. CDR3 nucleotides: TGTGCCAGCAGCTTAGGGTCGGGGGAGACCCAGTACTTC. It encodes CASSLGSGETQYF.

The CDR3 here is CAIGTGENSPLHF. DNA for the CDR3: TGTGCCATTGGGACAGGGGAAAATTCACCCCTCCACTTT. The J gene is TRBJ1-6, the V gene TRBV10-3; 10 bases match TRBD1. V dropped 9 bases and J dropped 7; count of bases not matched to a gene: 3. CDR3 size: 13 residues. The germline V gene encodes CDR1 ENHRY and CDR2 SYGVKD.

In its sample, this clone was seen once. CDR3 region: CASSRDRGYRDTDTQYF. CDR3 in DNA: TGTGCCAGCAGTCGGGACAGGGGTTATCGGGACACAGATACGCAGTATTTT. This sequence joins TRBV2 and TRBJ2-3, with TRBD1 matching 10 bases. This CDR3 has 17 residues. J gave up 2 bases and V 5 bases, and 10 bases lay outside the gene matches. Germline loops: CDR1 SNHLY, CDR2 FYNNEI.